Listed here are 13 T cell receptor beta chains from one sample, sequenced in a study of post-analysis software for immune sequencing data (dated by TCRdb to about 2015). Overall study outcomes, separate from this receptor: Several TRBV segments, including TRBV5-6, TRBV5-1 and TRBV20-1, were significantly more frequent in patients than controls.

Their specific antigens are unknown. Preparation of the library involved PCR. Sequencing was carried out with an Illumina HiSeq 2500. To reduce PCR and sequencing biases, unique molecular identifiers were incorporated into the TCR beta cDNA libraries. Using fastp at Q25 and MiXCR, TCRdb reprocessed the public reads and kept productive beta chains. Entries that share a CDR3 protein sequence are merged under the most common genes and DNA. The sample table shows about 460,000 distinct CDR3 sequences, and around 40% are seen once. The top ten constitute over 10% of the sample. The sequencing input was blood. The receptors derive from a girl between 5 and 17 years old with multiple sclerosis.

The chain recombines TRBV20-1 with TRBJ2-1; 9 bases map to TRBD2. V gave up 7 bases and J gave up 0 bases; unmatched junction bases: 7. Germline CDR1 DFQATT, CDR2 SNEGSKA (reference sequence). CDR3 length: 15 residues. CDR3 amino acids: CSGFDSGSSYNEQFF. The DNA for the CDR3 is TGCAGTGGCTTCGATAGCGGGAGCTCCTACAATGAGCAGTTCTTC.

This sequence joins TRBV12-3 or TRBV12-4 and TRBJ2-5, with 7 nucleotides matching TRBD1. V trimming: 0 bases; J trimming: 2 bases; junction bases outside the gene matches: 6. The CDR3 is 16 amino acids. CDR3 DNA: TGTGCCAGCAGTTTAGCCCGGACAGGTAATCAAGAGACCCAGTACTTC. This translates into CASSLARTGNQETQYF.

This sequence joins TRBV5-1 and TRBJ2-3, with 9 positions matching TRBD1. Germline V gives CDR1 SGHRS, CDR2 YFSETQ. This CDR3 has 14 amino acids. Trimming cost V 8 bases and J 6 bases; bases outside gene matches: 10. CDR3 sequence (DNA): TGCGCCAGTCGGACGGGACAGGGAGACGATACGCAGTATTTT. It specifies CASRTGQGDDTQYF.

The rearrangement links TRBV4-2 to TRBJ2-2; D remains ambiguous. The CDR3 is made up of 15 amino acids. Germline CDR1 LGHNA, CDR2 YNFKEQ. V lost 4 bases and J lost 6, with 15 bases in between. CDR3 coding DNA: TGTGCCAGCAGCCCAGCAAGGTCTCTAGCCGGGGAGCTGTTTTTT. Its translation is CASSPARSLAGELFF.

The V call is TRBV30, the J call TRBJ2-7; TRBD2 aligns across 8 bases. Germline V gives CDR1 GTSNPN, CDR2 SVGIG (reference sequence). Losses at the gene ends were 3 bases for V and 2 bases for J; bases not matched to a gene: 6. The CDR3 loop spans 14 amino acids. CDR3 protein: CAWRRAGVAYEQYF. In DNA form, the CDR3 reads TGTGCCTGGAGACGAGCGGGAGTGGCCTACGAGCAGTACTTC.

This clonotype was seen a handful of times. Compared with germline, one end of the junction differs, possibly owing to a read error. This rearrangement joins TRBV7-8 to TRBJ2-5, with D possibly being TRBD2 (5 bases). The CDR3 has 14 residues. The germline gives CDR1 SGHVS, CDR2 FQNEAQ. The CDR3 DNA is TGTGCCAGCAGCTTGAGGACTTACCAGGAGACCCAGTACTTC. Translating it yields CASSLRTYQETQYF. The entire variable domain, with the rest obtained from reference TRBV7-8 and TRBJ2-5, is as follows: GAGVSQSPRYKVAKRGQDVALRCDPISGHVSLFWYQQALGQGPEFLTYFQNEAQLDKSGLPSDRFFAERPEGSVSTLKIQRTQQEDSAVYLCASSLRTYQETQYFGPGTRLLVL.

The chain employs TRBV7-9 and TRBJ2-3; D is ambiguous. The germline CDR1 and CDR2 sequences are SEHNR and FQNEAQ (reference sequence). The V and J ends lost 5 bases and 6 bases respectively, with 6 bases between them. This CDR3 has 11 amino acids. DNA of the CDR3: TGTGCCAGCAGCCCGATGGATACGCAGTATTTT. Protein: CASSPMDTQYF.

The J gene is TRBJ2-5, the V gene TRBV10-3, with 9 bases matching TRBD1. Germline V gives CDR1 ENHRY, CDR2 SYGVKD. CDR3 size: 14 residues. The V gene end was trimmed by 6 bases and the J gene end by 5 bases; junction bases not matched to a gene: 7. This CDR3 is CAIRQQGAMETQYF. In DNA form, the CDR3 reads TGTGCCATCAGACAACAGGGGGCCATGGAGACCCAGTACTTC.

The rearrangement joins TRBV28 to TRBJ1-2; D is undetermined. The CDR3 loop spans 14 amino acids. Trimming removed 3 bases from V and 4 bases from J, with 12 bases in between. Germline V gene data show CDR1 as MDHEN and CDR2 as SYDVKM. This CDR3 reads CASSLSGRPYGYTF. The CDR3 DNA reads TGTGCCAGCAGTTTGAGTGGTCGGCCCTATGGCTACACCTTC.

This clonotype was detected a few times. The chain links TRBV12-3 or TRBV12-4 to TRBJ2-7; possibly TRBD1 or TRBD2 for D (6 bases each). The CDR3 is 13 amino acids. V lost 3 bases and J 6 bases, leaving 12 bases between the germline ends. The CDR3 DNA follows: TGTGCCAGCAGTTTCGGGGGCCTTGGCGAGCAGTACTTC. It codes for CASSFGGLGEQYF.

This sequence joins TRBV4-1 and TRBJ1-4, with a tentative D call TRBD1 (6 bases). Germline CDR1 MGHRA, CDR2 YSYEKL. Trimming removed 0 bases from V and 7 bases from J, with 12 bases in between. This CDR3 contains 15 residues. The CDR3 sequence: CASSQDQSRGEKLFF. The CDR3 coding sequence is TGCGCCAGCAGCCAAGATCAATCCAGGGGTGAAAAACTGTTTTTT.

This clonotype has ten or more counts. The chain is built from TRBV6-2 or TRBV6-3 and TRBJ2-1, with D uncertain. Germline CDR1 reads MNHEY; CDR2 reads SVGEGT. This CDR3 spans 11 amino acids. Trimming left V 6 bases short and J 2 bases short, with 2 bases between. The CDR3 DNA reads as TGTGCCAGCAGCCCCTACAATGAGCAGTTCTTC. Translating gives CASSPYNEQFF.

The chain carries TRBV7-3 and TRBJ2-1; TRBD1 aligns across 8 bases. V was clipped by 5 bases and J by 8 bases; unmatched bases: 8. The CDR3 consists of 14 residues. Per germline, CDR1 SGHTA and CDR2 FQGTGA. This CDR3 reads CASSTRDRRDEQFF. The CDR3 nucleotides are TGTGCCAGCAGCACCCGGGACAGGAGGGATGAGCAGTTCTTC.